This T cell receptor beta chain appears in the sequencing data of a study of T cell responses to AZD1222 COVID-19 vaccine. Produced via immunoSEQ multiplex PCR; TCRdb's table is partial and in-frame only. The table has more than 70,000 clones, 80% to 95% seen once. In germline, CDR1 is ENHRY, CDR2 SYGVKD. Trimming removed 11 bases from V and 3 bases from J; junction bases left unmatched: 6. This CDR3 comprises 12 residues. Whole-study findings and limits: Donors were largely white British and mainly female; clonal diversity was possibly underestimated. Breadth and depth of Spike-specific TCRs rose after two AZD1222 doses.

The table lists this clone with a count of one. As yet, its antigen is unknown. This chain links TRBV10-3 with TRBJ1-1, with 7 bases fitting TRBD1. This TCR was sampled from an adult who received the AZD1222 COVID-19 vaccine. The sample here was peripheral blood, taken 28 days after the second AZD1222 dose. In nucleotides, the CDR3 is TGTGCCGTACAGGGGTTGGACACTGAAGCTTTCTTT. Its protein product is CAVQGLDTEAFF.